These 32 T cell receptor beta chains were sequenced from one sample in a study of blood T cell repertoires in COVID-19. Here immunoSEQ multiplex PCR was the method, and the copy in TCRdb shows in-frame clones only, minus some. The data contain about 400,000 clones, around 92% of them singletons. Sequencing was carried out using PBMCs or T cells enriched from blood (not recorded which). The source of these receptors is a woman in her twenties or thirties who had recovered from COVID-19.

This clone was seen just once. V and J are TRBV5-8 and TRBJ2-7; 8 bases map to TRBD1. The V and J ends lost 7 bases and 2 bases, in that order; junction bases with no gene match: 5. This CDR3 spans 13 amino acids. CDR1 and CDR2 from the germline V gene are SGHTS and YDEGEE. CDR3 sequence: CASGTGDPYEQYF. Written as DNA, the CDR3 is TGTGCCAGCGGGACAGGAGACCCCTACGAGCAGTACTTC.

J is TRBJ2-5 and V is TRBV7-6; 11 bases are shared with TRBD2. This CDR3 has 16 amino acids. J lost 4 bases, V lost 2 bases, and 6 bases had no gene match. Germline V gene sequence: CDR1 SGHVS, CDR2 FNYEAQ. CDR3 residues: CASSLMVAGGRETQYF. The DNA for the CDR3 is TGTGCCAGCAGCTTAATGGTAGCGGGGGGGCGAGAGACCCAGTACTTC.

CDR3 in amino acids: CASSLTPRQPQHF. The CDR3 DNA reads TGTGCCAGCAGCCTTACTCCTCGTCAGCCCCAGCATTTT. The J gene is TRBJ1-5, the V gene TRBV28; D gene unclear. V gave up 6 bases and J gave up 6 bases, with 12 bases separating them. CDR3 size: 13 residues. The germline gives CDR1 MDHEN, CDR2 SYDVKM.

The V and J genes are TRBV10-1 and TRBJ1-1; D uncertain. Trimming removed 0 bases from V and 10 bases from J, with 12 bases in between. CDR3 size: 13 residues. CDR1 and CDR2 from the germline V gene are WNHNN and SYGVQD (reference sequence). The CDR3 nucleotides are TGCGCCAGCAGTGAGTCGGGTAGATGGGCAGCTTTCTTT. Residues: CASSESGRWAAFF.

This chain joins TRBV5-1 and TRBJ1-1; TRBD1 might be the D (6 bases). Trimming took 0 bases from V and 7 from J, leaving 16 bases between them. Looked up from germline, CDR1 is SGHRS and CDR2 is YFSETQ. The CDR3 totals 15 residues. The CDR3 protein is CASSLASGGGGEAFF. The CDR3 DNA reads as TGCGCCAGCAGCTTGGCTTCGGGGGGCGGTGGTGAAGCTTTCTTT.

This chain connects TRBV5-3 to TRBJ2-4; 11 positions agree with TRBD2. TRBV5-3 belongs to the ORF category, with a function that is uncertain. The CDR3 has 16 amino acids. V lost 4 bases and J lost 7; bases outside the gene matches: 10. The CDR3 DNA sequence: TGTGCCAGAAGCACTAATAGCGGGAGGGCCCGGAACATTCAGTACTTC. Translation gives CARSTNSGRARNIQYF.

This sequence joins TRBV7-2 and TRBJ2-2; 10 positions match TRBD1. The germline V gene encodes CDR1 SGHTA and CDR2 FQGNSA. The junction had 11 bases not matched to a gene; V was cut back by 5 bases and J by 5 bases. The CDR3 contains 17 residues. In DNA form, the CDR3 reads TGTGCCAGCAGCCACTCCGGGACAGGGGTATTTACCGGGGAGCTGTTTTTT. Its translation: CASSHSGTGVFTGELFF. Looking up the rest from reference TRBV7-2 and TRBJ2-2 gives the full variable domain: GAGVSQSPSNKVTEKGKDVELRCDPISGHTALYWYRQSLGQGLEFLIYFQGNSAPDKSGLPSDRFSAERTGGSVSTLTIQRTQQEDSAVYLCASSHSGTGVFTGELFFGEGSRLTVL.

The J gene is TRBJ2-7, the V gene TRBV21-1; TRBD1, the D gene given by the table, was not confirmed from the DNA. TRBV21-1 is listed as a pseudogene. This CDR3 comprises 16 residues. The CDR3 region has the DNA TGTGCCAGCAGCAAAGGGGCGACAGATATTCCCTACGAGCAGTACTTC. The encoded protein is CASSKGATDIPYEQYF.

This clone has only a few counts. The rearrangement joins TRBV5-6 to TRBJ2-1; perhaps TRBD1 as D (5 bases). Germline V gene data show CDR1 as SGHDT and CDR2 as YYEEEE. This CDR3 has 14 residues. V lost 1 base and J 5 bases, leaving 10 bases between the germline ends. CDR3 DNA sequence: TGTGCCAGCAGCTTGCTTCCGACAGACAATGAGCAGTTCTTC. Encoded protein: CASSLLPTDNEQFF.

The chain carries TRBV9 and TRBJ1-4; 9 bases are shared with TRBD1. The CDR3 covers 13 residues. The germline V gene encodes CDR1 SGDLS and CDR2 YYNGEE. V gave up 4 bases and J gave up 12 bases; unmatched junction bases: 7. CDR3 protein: CASSPGQGTQLFF. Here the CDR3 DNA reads TGTGCCAGCAGCCCCGGACAGGGGACACAACTGTTTTTT.

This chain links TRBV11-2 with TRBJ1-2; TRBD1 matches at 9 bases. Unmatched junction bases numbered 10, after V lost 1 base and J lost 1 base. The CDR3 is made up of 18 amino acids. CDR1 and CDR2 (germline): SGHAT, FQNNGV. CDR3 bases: TGTGCCAGCAGCTTAGTAAGGACAGGGGCCCTCCTTAACTATGGCTACACCTTC. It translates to CASSLVRTGALLNYGYTF.

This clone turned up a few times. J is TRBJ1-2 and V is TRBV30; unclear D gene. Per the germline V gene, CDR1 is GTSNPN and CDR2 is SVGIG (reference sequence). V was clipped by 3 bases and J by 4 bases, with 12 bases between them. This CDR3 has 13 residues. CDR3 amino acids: CAWSGPRGYGYTF. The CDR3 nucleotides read TGTGCCTGGAGCGGTCCAAGAGGCTATGGCTACACCTTC.

This chain's CDR3 is CASSAKDWVVYNEQFF. DNA for the CDR3: TGTGCCAGCAGCGCCAAGGACTGGGTTGTTTACAATGAGCAGTTCTTC. The J gene is TRBJ2-1, the V gene TRBV7-6; D is perhaps TRBD2 (5 bases). CDR3 length equals 16 residues. Trimming removed 5 bases from V and 4 bases from J, with 18 bases in between. From germline, CDR1 is SGHVS and CDR2 FNYEAQ.

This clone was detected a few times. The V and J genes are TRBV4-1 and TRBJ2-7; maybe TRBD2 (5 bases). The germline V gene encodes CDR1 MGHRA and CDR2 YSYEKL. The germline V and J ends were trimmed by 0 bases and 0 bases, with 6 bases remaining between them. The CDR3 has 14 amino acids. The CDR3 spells CASSQERASYEQYF. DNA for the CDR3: TGCGCCAGCAGCCAAGAGCGGGCCTCCTACGAGCAGTACTTC.

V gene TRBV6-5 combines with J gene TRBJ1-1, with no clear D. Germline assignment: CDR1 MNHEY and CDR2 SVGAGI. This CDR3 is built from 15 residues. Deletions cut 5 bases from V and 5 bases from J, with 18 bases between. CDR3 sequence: CASSPTGRRRTEAFF. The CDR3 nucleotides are TGTGCCAGCAGTCCAACCGGTCGGCGGAGGACTGAAGCTTTCTTT.

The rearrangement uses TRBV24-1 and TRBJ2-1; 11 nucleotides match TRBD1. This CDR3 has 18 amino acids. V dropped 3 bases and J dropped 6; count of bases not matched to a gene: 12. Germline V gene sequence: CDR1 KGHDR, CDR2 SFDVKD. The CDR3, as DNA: TGTGCCACCAGTGATATCGGACAGGGGGCGAGAATTTTCAATGAGCAGTTCTTC. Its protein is CATSDIGQGARIFNEQFF.

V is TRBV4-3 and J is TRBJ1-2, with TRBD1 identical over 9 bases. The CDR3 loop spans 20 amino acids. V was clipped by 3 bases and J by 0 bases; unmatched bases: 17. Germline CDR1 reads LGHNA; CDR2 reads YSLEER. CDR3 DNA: TGCGCCAGCAGCCACCTTTTGGGGGGAGATGGACAGGGGCCTAACTATGGCTACACCTTC. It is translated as CASSHLLGGDGQGPNYGYTF.

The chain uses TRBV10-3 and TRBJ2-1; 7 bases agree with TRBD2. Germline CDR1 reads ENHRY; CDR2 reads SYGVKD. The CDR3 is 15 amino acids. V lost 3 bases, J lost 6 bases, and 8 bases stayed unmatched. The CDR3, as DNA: TGTGCCATCAGTGAAAAGGGCGGGAGTCTCAATGAGCAGTTCTTC. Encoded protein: CAISEKGGSLNEQFF.

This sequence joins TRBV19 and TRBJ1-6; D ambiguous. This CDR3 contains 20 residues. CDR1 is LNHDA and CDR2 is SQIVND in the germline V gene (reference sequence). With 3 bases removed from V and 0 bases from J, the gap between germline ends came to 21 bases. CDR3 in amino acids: CASSMQEGIKTSSYNSPLHF. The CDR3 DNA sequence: TGTGCCAGTAGTATGCAGGAGGGAATTAAAACTAGCTCCTATAATTCACCCCTCCACTTT.

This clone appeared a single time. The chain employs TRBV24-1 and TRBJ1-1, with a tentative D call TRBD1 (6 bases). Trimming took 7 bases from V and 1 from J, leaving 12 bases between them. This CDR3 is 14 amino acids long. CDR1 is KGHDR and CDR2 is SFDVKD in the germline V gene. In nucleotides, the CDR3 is TGTGCCACCAGAGGAACAGGGACGAACACTGAAGCTTTCTTT. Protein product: CATRGTGTNTEAFF.

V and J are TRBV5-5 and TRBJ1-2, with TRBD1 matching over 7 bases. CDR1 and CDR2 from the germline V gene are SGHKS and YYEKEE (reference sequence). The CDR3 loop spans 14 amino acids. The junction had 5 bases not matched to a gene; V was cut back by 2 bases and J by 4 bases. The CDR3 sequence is CASSFGQESYGYTF. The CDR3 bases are TGTGCCAGCAGCTTCGGACAGGAGAGCTATGGCTACACCTTC.

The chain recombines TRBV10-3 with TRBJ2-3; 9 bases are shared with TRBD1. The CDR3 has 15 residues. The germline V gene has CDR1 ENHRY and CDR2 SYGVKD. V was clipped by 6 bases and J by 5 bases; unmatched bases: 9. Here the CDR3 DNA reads TGTGCCATCAGGAGTCCCGGGACAGGGAAAGATACGCAGTATTTT. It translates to CAIRSPGTGKDTQYF.

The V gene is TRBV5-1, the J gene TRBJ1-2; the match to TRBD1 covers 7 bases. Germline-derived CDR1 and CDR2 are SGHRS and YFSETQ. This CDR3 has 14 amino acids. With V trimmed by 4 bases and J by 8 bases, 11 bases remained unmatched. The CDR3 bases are TGCGCCAGCAGCCCAACGACAGGGACGAAGGGCTACACCTTC. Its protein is CASSPTTGTKGYTF.

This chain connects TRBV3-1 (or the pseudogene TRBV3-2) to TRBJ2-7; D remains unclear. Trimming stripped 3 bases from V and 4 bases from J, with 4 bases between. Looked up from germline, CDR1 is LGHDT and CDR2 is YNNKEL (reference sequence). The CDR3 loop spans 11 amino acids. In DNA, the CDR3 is TGTGCCAGCAGCCACGGGTACGAGCAGTACTTC. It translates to CASSHGYEQYF.

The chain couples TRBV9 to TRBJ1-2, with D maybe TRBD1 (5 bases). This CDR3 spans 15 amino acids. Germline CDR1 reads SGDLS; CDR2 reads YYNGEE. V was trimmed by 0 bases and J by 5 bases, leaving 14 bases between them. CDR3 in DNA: TGTGCCAGCAGCGTAGAGGGCAGGGCCGGGTATGGCTACACCTTC. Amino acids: CASSVEGRAGYGYTF.

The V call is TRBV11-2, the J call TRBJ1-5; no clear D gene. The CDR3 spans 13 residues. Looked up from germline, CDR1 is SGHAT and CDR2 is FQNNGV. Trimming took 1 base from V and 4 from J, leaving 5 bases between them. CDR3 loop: CASSLARNQPQHF. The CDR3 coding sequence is TGTGCCAGCAGCTTAGCCCGGAATCAGCCCCAGCATTTT.

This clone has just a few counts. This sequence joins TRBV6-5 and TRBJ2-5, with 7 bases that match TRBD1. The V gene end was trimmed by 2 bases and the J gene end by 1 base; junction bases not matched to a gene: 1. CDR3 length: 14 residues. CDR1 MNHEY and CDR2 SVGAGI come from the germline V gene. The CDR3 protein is CASSYGTVQETQYF. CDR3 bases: TGTGCCAGCAGTTACGGGACAGTCCAAGAGACCCAGTACTTC.

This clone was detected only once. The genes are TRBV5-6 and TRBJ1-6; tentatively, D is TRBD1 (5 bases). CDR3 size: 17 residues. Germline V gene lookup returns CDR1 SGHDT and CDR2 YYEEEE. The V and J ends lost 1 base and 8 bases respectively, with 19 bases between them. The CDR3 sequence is CASSLLLVGQGYSPLHF. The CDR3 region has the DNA TGTGCCAGCAGCTTGCTCTTAGTTGGGCAGGGATATTCACCCCTCCACTTT.

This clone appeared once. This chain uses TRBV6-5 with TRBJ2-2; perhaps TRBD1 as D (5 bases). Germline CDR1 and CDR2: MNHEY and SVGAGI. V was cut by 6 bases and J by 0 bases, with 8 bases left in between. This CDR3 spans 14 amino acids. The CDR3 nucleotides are TGTGCCAGCAGGGACAAAGCGAACACCGGGGAGCTGTTTTTT. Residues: CASRDKANTGELFF.

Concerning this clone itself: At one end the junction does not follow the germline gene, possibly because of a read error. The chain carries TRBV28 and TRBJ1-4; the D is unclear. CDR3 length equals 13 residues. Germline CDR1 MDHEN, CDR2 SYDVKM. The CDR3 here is CTSMEAEGEKLFF. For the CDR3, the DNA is TGTACCAGCATGGAGGCGGAGGGTGAAAAACTGTTTTTT.

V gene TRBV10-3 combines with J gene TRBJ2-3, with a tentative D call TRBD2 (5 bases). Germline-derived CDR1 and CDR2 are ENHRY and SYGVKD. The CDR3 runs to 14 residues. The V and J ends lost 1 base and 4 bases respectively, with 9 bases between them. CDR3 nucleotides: TGTGCCATCAGTGAGTTCGAGAGGGCAGATACGCAGTATTTT. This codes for CAISEFERADTQYF.

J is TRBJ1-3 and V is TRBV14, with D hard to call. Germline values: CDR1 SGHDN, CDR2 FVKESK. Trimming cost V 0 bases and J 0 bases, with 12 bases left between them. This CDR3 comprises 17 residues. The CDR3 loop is CASSQDIPGFSGNTIYF. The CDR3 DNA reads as TGTGCCAGCAGCCAAGATATCCCGGGGTTCTCTGGAAACACCATATATTTT.